These 19 T cell receptor beta chains came from one sample sequenced in a study of CD8 T cells in Susac syndrome. Random hexamers primed reverse transcription of about 0.5 to 1 ug RNA. Each CDR3 protein is one row after TCRdb ran MiXCR on the immunoSEQ multiplex PCR reads. Of around 180,000 distinct CDR3 sequences listed, 85% to 95% are singletons. Material: CD8+ T cells from PBMCs. These receptors all come from a human donor with multiple sclerosis.

V gene TRBV5-4 combines with J gene TRBJ2-7, with no clear D. V gave up 2 bases and J gave up 6 bases, with 12 bases separating them. Germline V gene lookup returns CDR1 SGHNT and CDR2 YYREEE (reference sequence). The CDR3 totals 13 residues. The CDR3 DNA is TGTGCCAGCAGCTTTTTAGGGCGAGGCGAGCAGTACTTC. Residues: CASSFLGRGEQYF.

This rearrangement joins TRBV27 to TRBJ2-7; D may correspond to TRBD1 or TRBD2 (6 bases each). The V gene lost 5 bases and the J gene lost 7 bases, with 18 bases spanning the gap. In germline, CDR1 is MNHEY, CDR2 SMNVEV (reference sequence). CDR3 size: 14 residues. The CDR3 coding sequence is TGTGCCAGCAGTACAGGGACGGAGGGGTGGGAGCAGTACTTC. It translates to CASSTGTEGWEQYF.

The V gene is TRBV29-1, the J gene TRBJ1-1; 7 bases align to TRBD1. The CDR3 is 12 amino acids. CDR1 is SQVTM, CDR2 ANQGSEA, per germline. Germline trimming cut 5 bases from V and 8 bases from J; bases unmatched to any gene: 8. This chain's CDR3 is CSVPPTGTEAFF. In DNA form, the CDR3 reads TGCAGCGTTCCCCCGACAGGGACAGAAGCTTTCTTT.

CDR3 nucleotide sequence: TGCGCCAGCAGTGGGGTTGAAGCTTTCTTT. Protein: CASSGVEAFF. The V call is TRBV10-2, the J call TRBJ1-1, with no clear D. The V gene's germline CDR1 is WSHSY and CDR2 SAAADI. This CDR3 spans 10 amino acids. V lost 4 bases to trimming and J lost 7 bases, with 4 bases between them.

The CDR3 sequence: CASSVGGLAGDEQYF. The CDR3 DNA reads as TGTGCCAGCAGCGTAGGGGGACTAGCGGGAGACGAGCAGTACTTC. This chain links TRBV9 with TRBJ2-7, with 14 nucleotides matching TRBD2. J was trimmed by 5 bases and V by 0 bases; bases with no gene match: 1. The CDR3 loop spans 15 amino acids. Germline loops: CDR1 SGDLS, CDR2 YYNGEE.

The rearrangement links TRBV7-9 to TRBJ1-1, with D possibly matching TRBD1 (6 bases). The V end was cut by 5 bases, the J end by 1 base, with 11 bases between. CDR1 and CDR2 from the germline V gene are SEHNR and FQNEAQ (reference sequence). The CDR3 sequence is 14 residues long. The CDR3 bases are TGTGCCAGCAGCCACGGACAGCCGAACACTGAAGCTTTCTTT. Translation: CASSHGQPNTEAFF.

In its sample, this clonotype was seen once. The J gene is TRBJ1-5, the V gene TRBV15; D is ambiguous. Trimming stripped 1 base from V and 0 bases from J, with 13 bases between. Germline assignment: CDR1 LNHNV and CDR2 YYDKDF (reference sequence). The CDR3 totals 17 residues. CDR3 sequence reads: CATSRARFTYSNQPQHF. Here the CDR3 DNA reads TGTGCCACCAGCAGAGCCCGGTTCACCTATAGCAATCAGCCCCAGCATTTT.

The table lists this clonotype with a count of one. The rearrangement uses TRBV19 and TRBJ2-1; D is possibly TRBD1 (5 bases). This CDR3 is built from 14 residues. Germline CDR1 is LNHDA and CDR2 is SQIVND (reference sequence). The V end was cut by 10 bases, the J end by 8 bases, with 21 bases between. CDR3 residues: CATQPLQGNDEQFF. The CDR3 DNA sequence: TGTGCCACTCAGCCACTGCAGGGCAACGATGAGCAGTTCTTC.

With respect to this clonotype: One end of the junction varies from germline; a read error may be responsible. The genes are TRBV27 and TRBJ2-1; D is unresolved. The germline gives CDR1 MNHEY, CDR2 SMNVEV (reference sequence). This CDR3 region has 13 residues. The CDR3 coding sequence is TGCGCAACGTGCCAGAGCTCCTACAATGAGCAGTTCTTC. It specifies CATCQSSYNEQFF.

This clonotype was seen only a few times. This rearrangement joins TRBV4-1 to TRBJ2-7; 8 bases match TRBD2. The V segment lost 2 bases and the J segment 3 bases; nucleotides outside the gene matches: 3. Germline CDR1 is MGHRA and CDR2 is YSYEKL. The CDR3 covers 14 residues. CDR3: CASSQPGLVYEQYF. The CDR3 DNA is TGCGCCAGCAGCCAACCGGGACTAGTCTACGAGCAGTACTTC.

The V call is TRBV7-9, the J call TRBJ2-7; TRBD1 matches 9 bases. The CDR3 covers 14 residues. J lost 2 bases, V lost 5 bases, and 4 bases had no gene match. Germline values: CDR1 SEHNR, CDR2 FQNEAQ (reference sequence). As DNA, the CDR3 is TGTGCCAGCAGCCCCCGGGACAGGGCCTACGAGCAGTACTTC. It codes for CASSPRDRAYEQYF.

Here the CDR3 reads CASSLSTGYGYTF. The DNA of the CDR3 is TGTGCCAGCAGTTTATCAACAGGGTATGGCTACACCTTC. The chain is built from TRBV27 and TRBJ1-2, with a possible D match to TRBD1 (6 bases). V was pared by 0 bases and J by 5 bases, with 7 bases between. CDR1 and CDR2 (germline): MNHEY, SMNVEV (reference sequence). The CDR3 is 13 residues long.

This clonotype was recorded only once. The gene calls are TRBV29-1 and TRBJ2-1; 7 bases map to TRBD2. The CDR3 totals 16 residues. CDR1 is SQVTM, CDR2 ANQGSEA, per germline. The junction had 11 bases not matched to a gene; V was cut back by 0 bases and J by 6 bases. CDR3 in amino acids: CSVEDPQAGSFNEQFF. DNA of the CDR3: TGCAGCGTTGAAGATCCCCAAGCGGGGAGCTTCAATGAGCAGTTCTTC.

The chain couples TRBV27 to TRBJ2-2; D remains unclear. This CDR3 is built from 12 residues. The V end was cut by 5 bases, the J end by 3 bases, with 4 bases between. The V gene's germline CDR1 is MNHEY and CDR2 SMNVEV (reference sequence). CDR3 coding DNA: TGTGCCAGCAGTCCCTACACCGGGGAGCTGTTTTTT. Translation: CASSPYTGELFF.

This chain connects TRBV2 to TRBJ2-3; 7 nucleotides line up with TRBD2. Looked up from germline, CDR1 is SNHLY and CDR2 is FYNNEI. This CDR3 contains 14 residues. Losses at the gene ends were 3 bases for V and 4 bases for J; bases not matched to a gene: 4. The CDR3 DNA sequence: TGTGCCAGCAGTGATCGGCTAGCGGCAGATACGCAGTATTTT. It encodes CASSDRLAADTQYF.

This chain uses TRBV4-1 with TRBJ2-2; D gene ambiguous. V lost 2 bases and J 4 bases, leaving 8 bases between the germline ends. The CDR3 consists of 14 residues. Germline CDR1 is MGHRA and CDR2 is YSYEKL. The chain's CDR3 is CASSQRALTGELFF. The CDR3 DNA reads TGCGCCAGCAGCCAAAGGGCCCTCACCGGGGAGCTGTTTTTT.

This chain uses TRBV12-3 or TRBV12-4 with TRBJ2-1; tentative D call: TRBD1 (5 bases). V lost 6 bases and J 6 bases, leaving 24 bases between the germline ends. The CDR3 has 17 residues. The CDR3 region is CASSPSDSYSPPNEQFF. In DNA form, the CDR3 reads TGTGCCAGCAGCCCCTCCGACAGTTACTCCCCTCCCAATGAGCAGTTCTTC.

This chain uses TRBV27 with TRBJ2-1, with TRBD2 matching over 7 bases. The CDR3 covers 13 residues. CDR1 is MNHEY, CDR2 SMNVEV, per germline (reference sequence). Unmatched junction bases numbered 3, after V lost 6 bases and J lost 4 bases. The CDR3 nucleotides read TGTGCCAGCAGGGGAGGGCCTTACAATGAGCAGTTCTTC. Amino acids: CASRGGPYNEQFF.

The CDR3 DNA is TGTGCCAGCAGCTTTTCTAGCGGGAGTCCCCCGACAAACATTCAGTACTTC. Protein sequence: CASSFSSGSPPTNIQYF. The chain combines TRBV7-2 with TRBJ2-4, with 10 bases fitting TRBD2. The J segment lost 6 bases and the V segment lost 3 bases, leaving 11 bases of the junction unmatched. Germline CDR1 and CDR2: SGHTA and FQGNSA. CDR3 length: 17 amino acids.